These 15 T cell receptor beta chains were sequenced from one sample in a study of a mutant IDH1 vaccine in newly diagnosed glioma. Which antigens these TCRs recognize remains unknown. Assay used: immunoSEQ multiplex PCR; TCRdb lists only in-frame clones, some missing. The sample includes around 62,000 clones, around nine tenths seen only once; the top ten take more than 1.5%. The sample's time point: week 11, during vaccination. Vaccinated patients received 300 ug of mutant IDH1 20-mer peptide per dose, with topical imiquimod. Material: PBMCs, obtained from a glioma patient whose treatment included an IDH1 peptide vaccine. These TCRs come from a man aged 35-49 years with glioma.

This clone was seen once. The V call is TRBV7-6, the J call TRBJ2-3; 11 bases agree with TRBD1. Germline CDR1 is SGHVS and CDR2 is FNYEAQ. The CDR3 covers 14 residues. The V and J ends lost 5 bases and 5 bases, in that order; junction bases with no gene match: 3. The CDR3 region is CASSRTGGGDTQYF. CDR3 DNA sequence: TGTGCCAGCAGCCGGACAGGGGGCGGAGATACGCAGTATTTT.

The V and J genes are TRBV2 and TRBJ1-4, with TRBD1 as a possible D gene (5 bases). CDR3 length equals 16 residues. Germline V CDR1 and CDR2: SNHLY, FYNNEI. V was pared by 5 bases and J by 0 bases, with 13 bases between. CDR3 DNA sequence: TGTGCCAGCAGTCTTCCCCGGGGGTCAACTAATGAAAAACTGTTTTTT. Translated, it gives CASSLPRGSTNEKLFF.

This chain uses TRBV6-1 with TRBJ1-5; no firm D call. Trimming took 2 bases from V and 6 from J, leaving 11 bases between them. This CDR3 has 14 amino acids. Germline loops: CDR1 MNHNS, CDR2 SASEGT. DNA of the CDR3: TGTGCCAGCAGTGAACGGGGTAATTTTCAGCCCCAGCATTTT. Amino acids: CASSERGNFQPQHF.

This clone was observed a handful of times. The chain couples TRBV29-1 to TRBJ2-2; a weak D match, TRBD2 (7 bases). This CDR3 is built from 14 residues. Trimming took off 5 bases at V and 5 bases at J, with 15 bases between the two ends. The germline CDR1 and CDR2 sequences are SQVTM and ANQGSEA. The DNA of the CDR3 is TGCAGCGTTACCCAGGGGAGGGGGACCGGGGAGCTGTTTTTT. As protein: CSVTQGRGTGELFF.

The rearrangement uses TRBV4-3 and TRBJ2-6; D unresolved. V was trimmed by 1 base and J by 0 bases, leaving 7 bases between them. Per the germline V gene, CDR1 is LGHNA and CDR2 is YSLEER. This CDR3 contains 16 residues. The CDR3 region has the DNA TGCGCCAGCAGCCAAGGCCTCGGCTCTGGGGCCAACGTCCTGACTTTC. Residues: CASSQGLGSGANVLTF.

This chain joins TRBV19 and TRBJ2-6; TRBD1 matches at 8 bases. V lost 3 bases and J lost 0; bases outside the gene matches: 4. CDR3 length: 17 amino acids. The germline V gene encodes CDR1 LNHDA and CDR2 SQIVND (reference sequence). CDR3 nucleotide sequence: TGTGCCAGTAGTATGGGGACAGGTTCCTCTGGGGCCAACGTCCTGACTTTC. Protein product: CASSMGTGSSGANVLTF.

This CDR3 reads CASSLAGGLGGGYTF. The CDR3, as DNA: TGTGCCAGCAGTTTAGCAGGGGGACTCGGGGGCGGCTACACCTTC. The chain recombines TRBV27 with TRBJ1-2, with 7 bases aligning to TRBD1. Losses at the gene ends were 2 bases for V and 8 bases for J; bases not matched to a gene: 11. CDR3 size: 15 residues. The germline V gene encodes CDR1 MNHEY and CDR2 SMNVEV (reference sequence).

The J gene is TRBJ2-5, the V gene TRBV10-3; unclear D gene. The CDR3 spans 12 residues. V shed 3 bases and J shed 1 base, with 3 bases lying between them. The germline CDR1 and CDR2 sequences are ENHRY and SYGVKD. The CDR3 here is CAISDFQETQYF. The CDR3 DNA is TGTGCCATCAGTGACTTCCAAGAGACCCAGTACTTC.

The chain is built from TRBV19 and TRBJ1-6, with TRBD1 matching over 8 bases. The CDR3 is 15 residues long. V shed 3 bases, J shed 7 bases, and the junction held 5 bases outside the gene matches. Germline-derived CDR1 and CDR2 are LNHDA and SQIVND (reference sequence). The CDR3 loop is CASSMGTGFNSPLHF. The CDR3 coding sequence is TGTGCCAGTAGTATGGGGACAGGTTTCAATTCACCCCTCCACTTT.

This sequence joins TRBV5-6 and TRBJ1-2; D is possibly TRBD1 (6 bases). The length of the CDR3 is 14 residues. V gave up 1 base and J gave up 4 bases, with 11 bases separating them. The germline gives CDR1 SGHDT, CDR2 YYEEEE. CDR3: CASSLTGIFYGYTF. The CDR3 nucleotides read TGTGCCAGCAGCTTGACAGGGATATTCTATGGCTACACCTTC. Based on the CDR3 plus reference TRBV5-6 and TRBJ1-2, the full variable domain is DAGVTQSPTHLIKTRGQQVTLRCSPKSGHDTVSWYQQALGQGPQFIFQYYEEEERQRGNFPDRFSGHQFPNYSSELNVNALLLGDSALYLCASSLTGIFYGYTFGSGTRLTVV.

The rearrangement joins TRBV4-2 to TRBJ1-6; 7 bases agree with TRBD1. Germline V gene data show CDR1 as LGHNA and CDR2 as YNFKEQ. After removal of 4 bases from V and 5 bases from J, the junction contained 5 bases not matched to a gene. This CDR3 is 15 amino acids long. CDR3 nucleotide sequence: TGTGCCAGCAGCCGGACAGGTGGGGATAATTCACCCCTCCACTTT. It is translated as CASSRTGGDNSPLHF.

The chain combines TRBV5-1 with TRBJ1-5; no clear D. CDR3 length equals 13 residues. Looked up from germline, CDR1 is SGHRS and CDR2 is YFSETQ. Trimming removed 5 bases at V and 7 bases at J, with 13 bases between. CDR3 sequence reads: CASSPLSGQPQHF. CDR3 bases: TGCGCCAGCAGTCCGTTATCAGGACAGCCCCAGCATTTT.

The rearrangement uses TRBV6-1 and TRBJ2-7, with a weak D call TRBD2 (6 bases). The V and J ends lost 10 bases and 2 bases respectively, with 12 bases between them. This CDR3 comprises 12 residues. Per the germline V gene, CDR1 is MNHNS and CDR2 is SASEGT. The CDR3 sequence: CATLGGPYEQYF. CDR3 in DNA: TGTGCCACTCTGGGGGGTCCCTACGAGCAGTACTTC.

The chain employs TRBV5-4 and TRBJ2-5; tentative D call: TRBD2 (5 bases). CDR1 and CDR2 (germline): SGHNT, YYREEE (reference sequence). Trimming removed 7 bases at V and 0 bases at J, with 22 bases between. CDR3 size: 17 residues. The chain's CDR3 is CASRPRPDYSYQETQYF. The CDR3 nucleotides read TGTGCCAGCCGGCCCCGACCCGACTATTCGTACCAAGAGACCCAGTACTTC.

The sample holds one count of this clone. The CDR3: CASSLTGQGYGYTF. CDR3 in DNA: TGTGCCAGCAGCTTGACGGGACAGGGGTATGGCTACACCTTC. This sequence joins TRBV5-4 and TRBJ1-2; TRBD1 matches 10 bases. The CDR3 sequence is 14 residues long. With V trimmed by 1 base and J by 5 bases, 2 bases remained unmatched. CDR1 is SGHNT, CDR2 YYREEE, per germline (reference sequence).